The 3 T cell receptor beta chains below all came from one sample that was sequenced in a study of T cell repertoires in cytomegalovirus infection. Each CDR3 protein is one row after TCRdb ran MiXCR on the reads. The profile shows roughly 860,000 distinct CDR3 sequences, around a third of them singletons. These TCRs are of unknown antigen specificity. Sample: cultured CD8+ T cells from PBMCs, taken from culture after CMV antigen stimulation. The receptors stem from a human donor in good health (CMV status not recorded). Some clones in this sample may be carry-over from other donors' samples.

The J gene is TRBJ2-1, the V gene TRBV5-1; possible D gene TRBD2, 5 bases. The V and J ends lost 0 bases and 0 bases respectively, with 13 bases between them. Germline CDR1 reads SGHRS; CDR2 reads YFSETQ. CDR3 length: 17 residues. The CDR3 spells CASSLARDRSSYNEQFF. The CDR3 DNA reads as TGCGCCAGCAGCTTGGCACGGGATAGGAGCTCCTACAATGAGCAGTTCTTC. Full variable domain (missing parts from reference TRBV5-1 and TRBJ2-1): KAGVTQTPRYLIKTRGQQVTLSCSPISGHRSVSWYQQTPGQGLQFLFEYFSETQRNKGNFPGRFSGRQFSNSRSEMNVSTLELGDSALYLCASSLARDRSSYNEQFFGPGTRLTVL.

J is TRBJ2-2 and V is TRBV3-1; D is unclear. The CDR3 consists of 15 residues. Trimming cost V 3 bases and J 7 bases, with 15 bases left between them. From germline, CDR1 is LGHDT and CDR2 YNNKEL (reference sequence). The CDR3 DNA is TGTGCCAGCAGCCATGCCAGAATTCTCTACGGGGAGCTGTTTTTT. Translation gives CASSHARILYGELFF.

The chain uses TRBV6-2 or TRBV6-3 and TRBJ1-2; possibly TRBD1 for D (6 bases). Germline CDR1 is MNHEY and CDR2 is SVGEGT. The CDR3 length is 12 residues. Deletions cut 10 bases from V and 3 bases from J, with 12 bases between. The CDR3 nucleotides read TGTGCCACCACGGGGGGCGACTATGGCTACACCTTC. Translating gives CATTGGDYGYTF.